This entry lists 25 T cell receptor beta chains sequenced from one sample in a study of T-cell memory formation after mild COVID-19. TCRdb reprocessed the 5' RACE reads via MiXCR and lists one record per CDR3 protein. The table lists some 450,000 distinct CDR3 sequences, roughly 20% of them singletons. Sequences were obtained from PBMCs or a T cell subset sorted from them (not recorded which). These receptors all come from an adult woman who had mild COVID-19 (a few samples of this study predate the infection). Cell type and time point are not known.

The chain is built from TRBV7-3 and TRBJ2-1, with 8 bases that match TRBD2. Germline V CDR1 and CDR2: SGHTA, FQGTGA. CDR3 length equals 16 residues. V lost 4 bases, J lost 6 bases, and 11 bases stayed unmatched. In DNA, the CDR3 is TGTGCCAGCAGCTCGGCGCGGACTAGCTTCCGCAATGAGCAGTTCTTC. Its protein is CASSSARTSFRNEQFF. Drawing the rest from reference TRBV7-3 and TRBJ2-1, the complete variable domain is GAGVSQTPSNKVTEKGKYVELRCDPISGHTALYWYRQSLGQGPEFLIYFQGTGAADDSGLPNDRFFAVRPEGSVSTLKIQRTERGDSAVYLCASSSARTSFRNEQFFGPGTRLTVL.

V is TRBV3-1 and J is TRBJ2-1; 8 bases align to TRBD2. This CDR3 comprises 16 residues. Germline-derived CDR1 and CDR2 are LGHDT and YNNKEL (reference sequence). Germline trimming cut 3 bases from V and 2 bases from J; bases unmatched to any gene: 6. The CDR3 protein is CASSQLAGPAYNEQFF. The CDR3 nucleotides are TGTGCCAGCAGCCAGTTAGCGGGGCCCGCCTACAATGAGCAGTTCTTC.

This chain connects TRBV6-5 to TRBJ2-7; D gene unclear. The CDR3 is made up of 16 amino acids. Germline V gene lookup returns CDR1 MNHEY and CDR2 SVGAGI. The V gene lost 4 bases and the J gene lost 0 bases, with 16 bases spanning the gap. CDR3 loop: CASSSGRWHSSYEQYF. In DNA form, the CDR3 reads TGTGCCAGCAGTTCTGGAAGGTGGCATAGCTCCTACGAGCAGTACTTC.

Only a few counts were recorded for this clonotype. The rearrangement joins TRBV10-3 to TRBJ2-3, with D possibly being TRBD2 (6 bases). V lost 0 bases and J lost 2, with 9 bases in between. CDR3 length: 15 amino acids. Looked up from germline, CDR1 is ENHRY and CDR2 is SYGVKD. CDR3 DNA sequence: TGTGCCATCAGTGAGTCTGGAGGGACCACAGATACGCAGTATTTT. Its protein is CAISESGGTTDTQYF.

This clonotype has just one count. CDR3 protein: CASSPRGYYQETQYF. For the CDR3, the DNA is TGTGCCAGCTCACCACGGGGATATTACCAAGAGACCCAGTACTTC. The J gene is TRBJ2-5, the V gene TRBV18; D unclear. The germline gives CDR1 KGHSH, CDR2 LQKENI. The CDR3 loop spans 15 amino acids. Trimming pared 1 base from V and 0 bases from J, leaving 9 bases between.

This clonotype was detected ten times or more. The CDR3 loop is CASSDDRNTGELFF. DNA for the CDR3: TGTGCCAGCAGTGACGACAGGAACACCGGGGAGCTGTTTTTT. The chain couples TRBV6-4 to TRBJ2-2; D perhaps matches TRBD1 (5 bases). Germline V gene data show CDR1 as MRHNA and CDR2 as SNTAGT. CDR3 size: 14 residues. V was shortened by 2 bases and J by 1 base, with 5 bases between the two germline ends.

About this clonotype: The junction departs from germline at one end; a sequencing error may be responsible. The V call is TRBV7-2, the J call TRBJ2-3, with 9 nucleotides matching TRBD2. The CDR3 is made up of 16 amino acids. Germline V gene lookup returns CDR1 SGHTA and CDR2 FQGNSA. CDR3 in DNA: TGTGCAAGCAGCTCCCAAATCGCGGGAGGGGCAGATACGCAGTATTTT. It encodes CASSSQIAGGADTQYF.

This rearrangement joins TRBV29-1 to TRBJ2-1; the match to TRBD1 covers 9 bases. V gave up 5 bases and J gave up 10 bases; unmatched junction bases: 9. CDR1 and CDR2 (germline): SQVTM, ANQGSEA. CDR3 length: 13 residues. The DNA for the CDR3 is TGCAGCGTTCACAAGGACAGGGGAAGAGAGCAGTTCTTC. Its translation: CSVHKDRGREQFF.

This clonotype was seen a few times. The CDR3 spells CASSSAGTPFGGELFF. The CDR3, as DNA: TGTGCCAGCAGCTCTGCCGGGACACCCTTCGGCGGGGAGCTGTTTTTT. This sequence joins TRBV7-6 and TRBJ2-2; tentative D call: TRBD1 (6 bases). V was pared by 4 bases and J by 7 bases, with 19 bases between. This CDR3 comprises 16 residues. The V gene's germline CDR1 is SGHVS and CDR2 FNYEAQ.

The rearrangement uses TRBV30 and TRBJ1-1; D unresolved. The CDR3 extends over 14 amino acids. Trimming removed 0 bases from V and 4 bases from J, with 12 bases in between. The germline V gene encodes CDR1 GTSNPN and CDR2 SVGIG (reference sequence). The CDR3 nucleotides read TGTGCCTGGAGTGTAGGCGGCACGGGCACTGAAGCTTTCTTT. It codes for CAWSVGGTGTEAFF.

Many counts were recorded for this clonotype. This chain links TRBV5-1 with TRBJ2-1; D not certain. The V and J ends lost 0 bases and 9 bases respectively, with 4 bases between them. The CDR3 has 11 residues. Looked up from germline, CDR1 is SGHRS and CDR2 is YFSETQ. CDR3 loop: CASSLGGEQFF. CDR3 DNA sequence: TGCGCCAGCAGCTTGGGTGGTGAGCAGTTCTTC.

This clonotype was seen a handful of times. The chain couples TRBV4-3 to TRBJ2-7; the match to TRBD1 covers 7 bases. This CDR3 comprises 15 residues. Germline V gene sequence: CDR1 LGHNA, CDR2 YSLEER. V dropped 0 bases and J dropped 4; count of bases not matched to a gene: 6. The chain's CDR3 is CASSQDGRGLYEQYF. The CDR3 DNA reads TGCGCCAGCAGCCAAGATGGTAGGGGGCTTTACGAGCAGTACTTC.

This clonotype showed up just a few times. The chain recombines TRBV24-1 with TRBJ2-5, with 10 bases matching TRBD1. CDR1 is KGHDR, CDR2 SFDVKD, per germline. The J segment lost 4 bases and the V segment lost 5 bases, leaving 6 bases of the junction unmatched. This CDR3 has 15 amino acids. Here the CDR3 reads CATSAGTGDRETQYF. CDR3 sequence (DNA): TGTGCCACCAGTGCCGGGACAGGGGACCGAGAGACCCAGTACTTC.

There are a few counts of this clonotype. This chain connects TRBV7-2 to TRBJ1-1; TRBD1 is a possible D gene (5 bases). Trimming stripped 5 bases from V and 2 bases from J, with 15 bases between. Germline values: CDR1 SGHTA, CDR2 FQGNSA. This CDR3 is 15 amino acids long. CDR3 sequence: CASSRPGLTNTEAFF. The DNA for the CDR3 is TGTGCCAGCAGCCGTCCGGGACTTACTAACACTGAAGCTTTCTTT.

Only a few counts were recorded for this clonotype. The chain recombines TRBV28 with TRBJ2-7; D unresolved. Germline V lookup: CDR1 MDHEN, CDR2 SYDVKM. The CDR3 totals 14 residues. V was pared by 3 bases and J by 1 base, with 10 bases between. The CDR3 loop reads CASSFLGSSYEQYF. The DNA of the CDR3 is TGTGCCAGCAGTTTCTTAGGAAGTTCCTACGAGCAGTACTTC.

V and J are TRBV29-1 and TRBJ1-2; possible D gene TRBD1, 5 bases. The CDR3 is 15 residues long. The germline V and J ends were trimmed by 6 bases and 1 base, with 18 bases remaining between them. From germline, CDR1 is SQVTM and CDR2 ANQGSEA. The CDR3 is CSVGHLAGVNYGYTF. The DNA of the CDR3 is TGCAGCGTGGGGCACCTGGCAGGCGTTAACTATGGCTACACCTTC.

This clonotype occurred a few times. This chain joins TRBV5-1 and TRBJ2-5; 8 bases align to TRBD2. CDR3 size: 14 residues. Germline CDR1 reads SGHRS; CDR2 reads YFSETQ. Losses at the gene ends were 4 bases for V and 1 base for J; bases not matched to a gene: 3. The DNA of the CDR3 is TGCGCCAGCAGCCCCGGGAGGGCCCAAGAGACCCAGTACTTC. As protein: CASSPGRAQETQYF.

This CDR3 is CASSQDRGMLSYEQYF. The CDR3 DNA follows: TGTGCCAGCAGCCAAGATCGGGGAATGCTGAGCTACGAGCAGTACTTC. This chain uses TRBV3-1 with TRBJ2-7; D might be TRBD2 (5 bases). Trimming pared 0 bases from V and 3 bases from J, leaving 15 bases between. The length of the CDR3 is 16 residues. Germline values: CDR1 LGHDT, CDR2 YNNKEL (reference sequence).

The DNA for the CDR3 is TGTGCCAGCAGCCTAGTGCAGGGTATGAACACTGAAGCTTTCTTT. Protein: CASSLVQGMNTEAFF. This chain connects TRBV7-2 to TRBJ1-1; tentative D call: TRBD1 (5 bases). The V end was cut by 5 bases, the J end by 0 bases, with 13 bases between. The CDR3 is made up of 15 amino acids. Germline V CDR1 and CDR2: SGHTA, FQGNSA.

The rearrangement links TRBV7-9 to TRBJ2-3; D is perhaps TRBD2 (6 bases). This CDR3 spans 13 amino acids. Germline assignment: CDR1 SEHNR and CDR2 FQNEAQ (reference sequence). The V and J ends lost 5 bases and 5 bases respectively, with 11 bases between them. The CDR3 is CASSRAGGDTQYF. In DNA form, the CDR3 reads TGTGCCAGCAGCCGGGCCGGGGGAGATACGCAGTATTTT.

CDR3 protein: CASRPQGGTDTQYF. In DNA, the CDR3 is TGTGCCAGCAGGCCCCAGGGTGGCACAGATACGCAGTATTTT. The J gene is TRBJ2-3, the V gene TRBV7-6; D is perhaps TRBD1 (5 bases). Germline assignment: CDR1 SGHVS and CDR2 FNYEAQ. There are 14 residues in the CDR3. V lost 6 bases and J lost 1, with 11 bases in between.

The rearrangement links TRBV9 to TRBJ2-7; D is unresolved. CDR1 SGDLS and CDR2 YYNGEE come from the germline V gene. The CDR3 contains 15 residues. V lost 0 bases to trimming and J lost 3 bases, with 13 bases between them. CDR3 protein: CASSVDWPRHYEQYF. The CDR3 DNA reads TGTGCCAGCAGCGTAGATTGGCCCCGCCACTACGAGCAGTACTTC.

The rearrangement joins TRBV15 to TRBJ1-5; a possible D gene is TRBD1 (6 bases). Trimming left V 4 bases short and J 6 bases short, with 22 bases between. CDR3 length equals 17 residues. In germline, CDR1 is LNHNV, CDR2 YYDKDF (reference sequence). In DNA, the CDR3 is TGTGCCACCAGCACCCCGGTAGCCCAGGGGTCCACTCAGCCCCAGCATTTT. Its protein is CATSTPVAQGSTQPQHF. The variable domain in full, with the rest retrieved from reference TRBV15 and TRBJ1-5, is DAMVIQNPRYQVTQFGKPVTLSCSQTLNHNVMYWYQQKSSQAPKLLFHYYDKDFNNEADTPDNFQSRRPNTSFCFLDIRSPGLGDTAMYLCATSTPVAQGSTQPQHFGDGTRLSIL.

This clonotype showed up just a few times. This chain links TRBV7-8 with TRBJ2-5; 7 nucleotides line up with TRBD2. The CDR3 is 18 amino acids. Germline trimming cut 7 bases from V and 2 bases from J; bases unmatched to any gene: 19. Looked up from germline, CDR1 is SGHVS and CDR2 is FQNEAQ. This CDR3 is CASIFAEIPGREQETQYF. In nucleotides, the CDR3 is TGTGCCAGCATCTTCGCAGAAATCCCGGGGCGGGAGCAAGAGACCCAGTACTTC. Drawing the rest from reference TRBV7-8 and TRBJ2-5, the complete variable domain is GAGVSQSPRYKVAKRGQDVALRCDPISGHVSLFWYQQALGQGPEFLTYFQNEAQLDKSGLPSDRFFAERPEGSVSTLKIQRTQQEDSAVYLCASIFAEIPGREQETQYFGPGTRLLVL.

The chain carries TRBV6-5 and TRBJ2-7, with 12 positions matching TRBD1. Germline CDR1 MNHEY, CDR2 SVGAGI. This CDR3 is built from 14 residues. V lost 2 bases to trimming and J lost 6 bases; unmatched junction nucleotides: 2. CDR3 residues: CASSYTGQGAEQYF. CDR3 bases: TGTGCCAGCAGTTACACGGGACAGGGGGCCGAGCAGTACTTC.